The clone carrying this T cell receptor beta chain was seen at least ten times. At one end, the junction sequence differs from germline, possibly due to a read error. Germline V gene lookup returns CDR1 DFQATT and CDR2 SNEGSKA (reference sequence). The CDR3 extends over 10 amino acids. TCRdb reprocessed the RT-PCR reads via MiXCR and lists one record per CDR3 protein. Found here are almost 700,000 distinct CDR3 sequences, 14% of them singletons; the top ten hold 3% to 4.5%. Sequenced: memory CD4+ T cells from blood. The chain recombines TRBV20-1 with TRBJ2-3; tentative D call: TRBD1 (6 bases). The clonotype comes from a female donor in good health, serving as a healthy control. The CDR3 loop reads CSAARTGIDF. CDR3 nucleotide sequence: TGCAGTGCTGCCCGAACAGGGATCGATTTT.